Listed below are T cell receptor beta chains from one sample, sequenced in a study of response to subunit inactivated influenza vaccine. TCRdb independently ran MiXCR on the RT-PCR reads; one entry per CDR3 protein. The sample shows about 500,000 distinct CDR3 sequences, approximately 15% of them seen only once. Sample: CD4+ T cells sorted from PBMCs, taken about 23 months after vaccination. Receptors were obtained from a man aged 50-75 years who received an inactivated influenza vaccine. The CDR3 runs from the conserved cysteine through the conserved F or W. A D gene is named only where the DNA matches it firmly. Clone size is given for some rows only: seen once, a few or many times, or a class if the clone is expanded.

v_gene	j_gene	d_gene	abundance	CDR3nt	CDR3aa
TRBV20-1	TRBJ1-5	TRBD1	NA	TGCAGTGCTACACTAGCCGGGACAGGGGGTCAGCCCCAGCATTTT	CSATLAGTGGQPQHF
TRBV28	TRBJ1-1	NA	NA	TGTGCCAGCAGTCCTCCCGCCGGGACCCCGAACACTGAAGCTTTCTTT	CASSPPAGTPNTEAFF
TRBV7-2	TRBJ2-5	NA	few	TGTGCCAGCAGCTTAAGCCAGGGCCTTACGGAGACCCAGTACTTC	CASSLSQGLTETQYF
TRBV7-2	TRBJ2-5	TRBD2	NA	TGTGCCAGCAGCCTTTCTAGCGGGGGTCGTCAAGAGACCCAGTACTTC	CASSLSSGGRQETQYF
TRBV4-1	TRBJ2-2	TRBD1	NA	TGCGCCAGCAGCCAAGGCGACAGGGGGATTACCGGGGAGCTGTTTTTT	CASSQGDRGITGELFF
TRBV6-2/TRBV6-3	TRBJ2-7	NA	NA	TGTGCCAGCAGTTTCCGACAGGCTGTGGAGCAGTACTTC	CASSFRQAVEQYF
TRBV7-9	TRBJ1-2	NA	few	TGTGCCAGCAGCTTTGACAGTGGCTATGGCTACACCTTC	CASSFDSGYGYTF
TRBV11-2	TRBJ2-1	NA	many	TGTGCCAGCAGCTTAGATTTCCCCTCGCGAGGGCCCAGCCCCTCCTACAATGAGCAGTTCTTC	CASSLDFPSRGPSPSYNEQFF
TRBV12-3/TRBV12-4	TRBJ1-6	NA	NA	TGTGCCAGCAGTACCGGGACACGGAATCTGCCCCTCCACTTT	CASSTGTRNLPLHF
TRBV7-2	TRBJ2-5	NA	NA	TGTGCCAGCAACCCAACTAGCCGCCAAGAGACCCAGTACTTC	CASNPTSRQETQYF
TRBV7-9	TRBJ2-1	NA	NA	TGTGCCAGCAGCGTCTCGGTAGGGGTCTCCTACAATGAGCAGTTCTTC	CASSVSVGVSYNEQFF
TRBV12-3/TRBV12-4	TRBJ2-5	TRBD2	NA	TGTGCCAGCAGTAACCAACTAGCGGGGACCGTCGACTTC	CASSNQLAGTVDF
TRBV2	TRBJ2-1	TRBD1	many	TGTGCCAGCAGTCCGGGACAGGGATTTTACAATGAGCAGTTCTTC	CASSPGQGFYNEQFF
TRBV6-5	TRBJ1-1	NA	NA	TGTGCCAGCAGTTACAGGTTATCTAGAACAGGGTGGTCCACTGAAGCTTTCTTT	CASSYRLSRTGWSTEAFF
TRBV5-5	TRBJ1-1	TRBD1	few	TGTGCCAGCAACGGTCCCGGGACAGGATCTGAAGCTTTCTTT	CASNGPGTGSEAFF
TRBV2	TRBJ2-2	NA	NA	TGTGCCAGCAGTGCAGTGCCCTCGAACACCGGGGAGCTGTTTTTT	CASSAVPSNTGELFF
TRBV24-1	TRBJ1-5	NA	few	TGTGCCACCAGTGATCCGGGGCCGGGGAAACAGCCCCAGCATTTT	CATSDPGPGKQPQHF
TRBV5-1	TRBJ2-7	TRBD2	few	TGCGCCAGCCAACCCGGGACTAGCGGCTACGAGCAGTACTTC	CASQPGTSGYEQYF
TRBV20-1	TRBJ2-3	TRBD2	NA	TGCAGTGCAACCGCTCCTAGCGGTAGCACAGATACGCAGTATTTT	CSATAPSGSTDTQYF
TRBV3-1	TRBJ2-5	NA	NA	TGTGTCAGCAGCCAAAGCCAGACCCAGTACTTC	CVSSQSQTQYF
TRBV30	TRBJ1-4	TRBD1	few	TGTGCCTGGAGACTACCCGGTAGACAGGGGAAGGAAAAACTGTTTTTT	CAWRLPGRQGKEKLFF
TRBV5-1	TRBJ1-4	NA	NA	TGCGCCAGCAGCTTTCAGGGCGCAACTAATGAAAAACTGTTTTTT	CASSFQGATNEKLFF
TRBV6-5	TRBJ1-2	TRBD1	few	TGTGCCAGCAGTTCCCCGACAGGGGGCTATGGCTACACCTTC	CASSSPTGGYGYTF
TRBV3-1	TRBJ2-1	TRBD2	many	TGTGCCAGCAGCCTCGCTAGCGGGGGGAACAATGAGCAGTTCTTC	CASSLASGGNNEQFF
TRBV18	TRBJ1-1	NA	many	TGTGCCAGCTCCGGACAGACTGAAGCTTTCTTT	CASSGQTEAFF
TRBV6-1	TRBJ2-1	NA	NA	TGTGCCAGCAGCAAACAAGGACTAACCAACAATGAGCAGTTCTTC	CASSKQGLTNNEQFF
TRBV27	TRBJ2-7	TRBD2	few	TGTGCCAGCAGTAAAATAGCGGGAGGACCCTACGAGCAGTACTTC	CASSKIAGGPYEQYF
TRBV19	TRBJ2-1	TRBD1	NA	TGTGCCAGTAATCCGGGACAGGGAATGTCCTACAATGAGCAGTTCTTC	CASNPGQGMSYNEQFF
TRBV7-6	TRBJ2-7	NA	few	TGTGCCAGCAGCCCTGTGGGGAGAATGGTCGAGCAGTACTTC	CASSPVGRMVEQYF
TRBV12-3/TRBV12-4	TRBJ2-2	TRBD2	few	TGTGCCAGCAGTTTTCCGAGCGGGGGGGGCGACACCGGGGAGCTGTTTTTT	CASSFPSGGGDTGELFF
TRBV11-2	TRBJ2-1	TRBD2	NA	TGTGCCAGCAGCTACCCCGGGACTAGCGGCTACAATGAGCAGTTCTTC	CASSYPGTSGYNEQFF
TRBV6-2/TRBV6-3	TRBJ2-1	TRBD1	few	TGTGCCAGCACCGAACGGGGACAGGGAAGGAATGAGCAGTTCTTC	CASTERGQGRNEQFF
TRBV28	TRBJ2-7	NA	few	TGTGCCGCCCATAAAGGGGGGTACGAGCAGTACTTC	CAAHKGGYEQYF
TRBV10-3	TRBJ1-3	NA	many	TGTGCCATCTGGGAACCTGGAAACACCATATATTTT	CAIWEPGNTIYF
TRBV5-1	TRBJ1-1	NA	few	TGCGCCAGCAGCAATACAGCGAACACTGAAGCTTTCTTT	CASSNTANTEAFF
TRBV29-1	TRBJ2-7	NA	many	TGCAGCGTTGAAGAGGGGAGCTCCTACGAGCAGTACTTC	CSVEEGSSYEQYF
TRBV12-3/TRBV12-4	TRBJ1-1	NA	few	TGTGCCAGCAGTTTATTTGGAGGGACTGAAGCTTTCTTT	CASSLFGGTEAFF
TRBV2	TRBJ2-2	NA	NA	TGTGCCAGCAGCCCACCCTTGGGACTTACGGACGGGGAGCTGTTTTTT	CASSPPLGLTDGELFF
TRBV6-5	TRBJ2-2	NA	few	TGTGCCAGCAGTTACTCGAACCGGAACACCGGGGAGCTGTTTTTT	CASSYSNRNTGELFF
TRBV20-1	TRBJ2-1	NA	few	TGCAGTGCTACTGGCGAGAATCACTCCTACAATGAGCAGTTCTTC	CSATGENHSYNEQFF
TRBV10-3	TRBJ1-6	NA	NA	TGTGCCATCAGTGAGTCGACGGGAATCCGTTCACCCCTCCACTTT	CAISESTGIRSPLHF
TRBV5-1	TRBJ2-7	TRBD2	few	TGCGCCAGCAGCGCGGGAGAAAGCTCCTACGAGCAGTACTTC	CASSAGESSYEQYF
TRBV20-1	TRBJ1-6	NA	once	TGCAGTGCACCAAAGCCGGACAGATGGAATTCACCCCTCCACTTT	CSAPKPDRWNSPLHF
TRBV12-3/TRBV12-4	TRBJ1-5	TRBD1	NA	TGTGCCAGCAGTCCTGGGACAGGGGGTGAGCCCCAGCATTTT	CASSPGTGGEPQHF
TRBV6-1	TRBJ2-1	NA	few	TGTGCCAGCACAGAGTTCCGGACTTACAATGAGCAGTTCTTC	CASTEFRTYNEQFF
TRBV7-6	TRBJ2-7	NA	NA	TGTGCCAGCAGCTCTAGTGTAGGGACAACCTACGAGCAGTACTTC	CASSSSVGTTYEQYF
TRBV28	TRBJ2-7	NA	few	TGTGCCAGCGGGCTTATTGGGGGCTACGAGCAGTACTTC	CASGLIGGYEQYF
TRBV29-1	TRBJ2-7	TRBD1	NA	TGCAGCGTTGGATCGGACAGGCCCTCGGAGCAGTACTTC	CSVGSDRPSEQYF
TRBV2	TRBJ2-4	NA	NA	TGTGCCAGCAGCGGTGACAGTGCGTTTGGAAACATTCAGTACTTC	CASSGDSAFGNIQYF
TRBV21-1	TRBJ2-3	NA	many	TGTGCCAGCACCACCCTAGATGATCATTACACAGATACGCAGTATTTT	CASTTLDDHYTDTQYF
TRBV11-2	TRBJ2-3	NA	NA	TGTGCCAGCAGCTTAGTTACGGGCAGCACAGATACGCAGTATTTT	CASSLVTGSTDTQYF